The rows below give T cell receptor beta chains drawn from one sample of a study of cytomegalovirus exposure and HLA in healthy donors. This table comes from immunoSEQ multiplex PCR, and its TCRdb copy is limited to in-frame clones, with some not included. Of some 140,000 clones detected, 79% appear once; the ten largest clones hold around 1%. The sample taken for sequencing was PBMCs. These receptors all stem from a young man in good health and CMV-seronegative. Both conserved end residues are trimmed from each CDR3. Each record gives: clone size, V gene, D gene, CDR3 protein. A D gene is named only where the DNA matches it firmly. A row's size may be missing; if present it is once, few, many or a size class.

NA,TRBV6-1,TRBD1,ASSDRTGFEQY
NA,TRBV4-2,TRBD2,ASSQAPGKDWRGKDNEQF
NA,TRBV10-3,NA,AISEVRADAF
NA,TRBV6-1,TRBD1,ASSHRAQGLSGYT
few,TRBV9,TRBD1,ASSESGTGFEKLF
NA,TRBV7-2,TRBD1,ASRAGTGDGYT
few,TRBV15,TRBD2,ATSSGPGLAGGQTYEQY
NA,TRBV11-2,NA,ASSFLGANGYT
NA,TRBV5-3,TRBD1,ARVDRVGKARIYEQY
NA,TRBV10-3,NA,AISESIQLMNTEAF
NA,TRBV10-1,NA,ASSVPPGENSPLH
NA,TRBV11-2,NA,ASSLTTRQNEAF